Many counts were recorded for the clone carrying this T cell receptor beta chain. TCRdb independently ran MiXCR on the 5' RACE reads; one entry per CDR3 protein. The sample holds tens of thousands of distinct CDR3 sequences, just over 20% seen once. V was clipped by 4 bases and J by 4 bases; unmatched bases: 8. CDR3 length equals 16 residues. Looked up from germline, CDR1 is KGHSH and CDR2 is LQKENI. This sample was included in a study of early T cells in non-severe SARS-CoV-2 infection. The V gene is TRBV18, the J gene TRBJ2-3; TRBD1 matches 10 bases. The sample consisted of whole blood, taken at baseline. This TCR was recovered from an adult who was a healthcare worker with PCR-confirmed SARS-CoV-2 infection or an uninfected control (not recorded which). The CDR3 nucleotides read TGTGCCAGCTCACGGGAGACAGGGGGCGTCTCAGATACGCAGTATTTT. Its translation: CASSRETGGVSDTQYF. Looking up the rest from reference TRBV18 and TRBJ2-3 gives the full variable domain: NAGVMQNPRHLVRRRGQEARLRCSPMKGHSHVYWYRQLPEEGLKFMVYLQKENIIDESGMPKERFSAEFPKEGPSILRIQQVVRGDSAAYFCASSRETGGVSDTQYFGPGTRLTVL.